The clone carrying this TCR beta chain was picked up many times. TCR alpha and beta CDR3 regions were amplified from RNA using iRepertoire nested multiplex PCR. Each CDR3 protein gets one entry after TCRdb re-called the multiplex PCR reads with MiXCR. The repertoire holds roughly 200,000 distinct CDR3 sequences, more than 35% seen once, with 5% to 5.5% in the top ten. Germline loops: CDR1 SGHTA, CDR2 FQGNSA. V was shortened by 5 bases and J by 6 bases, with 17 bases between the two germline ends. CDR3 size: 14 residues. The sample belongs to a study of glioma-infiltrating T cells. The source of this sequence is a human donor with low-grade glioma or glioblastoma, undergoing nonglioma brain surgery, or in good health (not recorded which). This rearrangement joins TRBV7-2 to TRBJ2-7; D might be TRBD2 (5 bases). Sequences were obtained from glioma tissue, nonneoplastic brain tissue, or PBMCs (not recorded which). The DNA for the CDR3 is TGTGCCAGCAGCCCGACTACTTTGAACCTCGAGCAGTACTTC. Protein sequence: CASSPTTLNLEQYF. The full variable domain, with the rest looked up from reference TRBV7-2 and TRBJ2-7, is GAGVSQSPSNKVTEKGKDVELRCDPISGHTALYWYRQSLGQGLEFLIYFQGNSAPDKSGLPSDRFSAERTGGSVSTLTIQRTQQEDSAVYLCASSPTTLNLEQYFGPGTRLTVT.